This T cell receptor (beta chain) was captured by sequencing in a study of control samples from healthy donors and cancer patients. Germline loops: CDR1 ENHRY, CDR2 SYGVKD. V was cut by 6 bases and J by 7 bases, with 15 bases left in between. This CDR3 has 14 residues. Sequencing used immunoSEQ multiplex PCR; TCRdb keeps in-frame clones, though not all of them. The data show more than 95,000 clones, around 87% seen once. The sequenced material came from blood. The sequence derives from a man between 60 and 70 years old in good health. The gene calls are TRBV10-3 and TRBJ1-4, with D possibly TRBD1 on 6 matching bases. CDR3 protein: CAIREGGASEKLFF. DNA for the CDR3: TGTGCCATCAGGGAAGGGGGGGCCAGTGAAAAACTGTTTTTT.